Shown below are 28 T cell receptor beta chains from a single sample sequenced in a study of molecular identifiers for immune sequencing clone quantification (dated by TCRdb to the late 2010s). The library was produced with PCR. These reads were obtained on an Illumina MiSeq. TCRdb reprocessing: public reads trimmed at Q25 with fastp, clones called with MiXCR, in-frame beta chains kept. Every distinct CDR3 protein forms one entry, paired with its most common genes and DNA. For this sample the table gives 2,500 or so distinct CDR3 sequences, of which approximately 25% were detected only once. The top ten clones comprise around 10% of the sample. Sequenced sample: naive CD8+ T cells from blood, with Jurkat cell RNA spiked in. The cell subset or site label of this sample denotes: FACS-sorted CD8+CD4-CCR7+CD45RA+ naive T cells. These receptors were collected from a human donor in good health. Some libraries in this study had Jurkat cell RNA spiked in.

This clonotype is categorized as medium-sized. Here the CDR3 DNA reads TGCGCCAGCAGCCAAGTCCGGACGCCTACCTACGAGCAGTACTTC. Its protein product is CASSQVRTPTYEQYF. The chain carries TRBV4-3 and TRBJ2-7, with no clear D. The CDR3 sequence is 15 residues long. Trimming stripped 1 base from V and 2 bases from J, with 12 bases between. Germline CDR1 LGHNA, CDR2 YSLEER.

In its sample, this clonotype is medium-sized. V and J are TRBV4-2 and TRBJ2-1; 12 positions match TRBD2. The CDR3 contains 17 residues. V lost 1 base, J lost 5 bases, and 6 bases stayed unmatched. Germline CDR1 is LGHNA and CDR2 is YNFKEQ. CDR3 region: CASSQASSGRDDNEQFF. DNA for the CDR3: TGTGCCAGCAGCCAAGCGTCTAGCGGGAGGGATGACAATGAGCAGTTCTTC.

In this sample, this clonotype is medium-sized. The chain carries TRBV13 and TRBJ2-7; TRBD1 is a possible D gene (5 bases). Trimming removed 0 bases at V and 3 bases at J, with 9 bases between. The CDR3 covers 14 residues. Germline CDR1 is PRHDT and CDR2 is FYEKMQ (reference sequence). The CDR3 nucleotides are TGTGCCAGCAGCTTAGGGGCAGGGAACTACGAGCAGTACTTC. Residues: CASSLGAGNYEQYF.

In its sample, this clonotype ranks as medium-sized. This chain links TRBV7-2 with TRBJ1-6, with 9 bases matching TRBD1. The CDR3 totals 15 residues. V shed 3 bases, J shed 12 bases, and the junction held 9 bases outside the gene matches. Germline CDR1 and CDR2: SGHTA and FQGNSA. Written as DNA, the CDR3 is TGTGCCAGCAGCTTTACGGGACAGGGCCTTTTACCCCTCCACTTT. Amino acid sequence: CASSFTGQGLLPLHF.

This clonotype is classed as large. The chain couples TRBV12-3 or TRBV12-4 to TRBJ2-7; 9 bases are a match to TRBD1. Unmatched junction bases numbered 5, after V lost 3 bases and J lost 5 bases. This CDR3 is built from 14 residues. CDR3 amino acids: CASSFSQGANEQYF. The CDR3 DNA reads TGTGCCAGCAGTTTTTCACAGGGGGCAAACGAGCAGTACTTC.

This clonotype appeared once. The V gene is TRBV7-2, the J gene TRBJ2-5, with 11 positions matching TRBD2. The ends lost 0 bases at V and 5 bases at J; junction bases unmatched: 8. CDR1 and CDR2 from the germline V gene are SGHTA and FQGNSA. The CDR3 runs to 17 residues. CDR3 sequence: CASSLAILAGVGETQYF. CDR3 sequence (DNA): TGTGCCAGCAGCTTAGCGATACTAGCGGGAGTAGGGGAGACCCAGTACTTC.

Relative to its sample, this clonotype is large (0.1 to 1%). The rearrangement links TRBV9 to TRBJ2-3; no definite D call. The CDR3 consists of 13 residues. Germline loops: CDR1 SGDLS, CDR2 YYNGEE. Trimming cost V 0 bases and J 2 bases, with 4 bases left between them. The DNA for the CDR3 is TGTGCCAGCAGCGTAGTATCCACAGATACGCAGTATTTT. Translated: CASSVVSTDTQYF.

This clonotype has a handful of counts. The genes are TRBV5-6 and TRBJ2-7, with a weak D call TRBD1 (6 bases). The V end lost 4 bases, the J end lost 5 bases, and 13 bases lay between the germline ends. The germline V gene has CDR1 SGHDT and CDR2 YYEEEE. The CDR3 is made up of 13 amino acids. CDR3 sequence: CASSIGQTDEQYF. The CDR3 region has the DNA TGTGCCAGCAGCATCGGACAGACCGACGAGCAGTACTTC.

The chain couples TRBV7-6 to TRBJ2-1; D may be TRBD2 (5 bases). The V gene's germline CDR1 is SGHVS and CDR2 FNYEAQ. The V gene lost 5 bases and the J gene lost 0 bases, with 11 bases spanning the gap. There are 15 residues in the CDR3. This CDR3 is CASSPEAGSYNEQFF. In nucleotides, the CDR3 is TGTGCCAGCAGCCCCGAGGCGGGCTCCTACAATGAGCAGTTCTTC. Supplemented by reference TRBV7-6 and TRBJ2-1, the full variable domain reads GAGVSQSPRYKVTKRGQDVALRCDPISGHVSLYWYRQALGQGPEFLTYFNYEAQQDKSGLPNDRFSAERPEGSISTLTIQRTEQRDSAMYRCASSPEAGSYNEQFFGPGTRLTVL.

Details on this clonotype: With a much larger clone just one base away, this may be a read error. No conserved phenylalanine or tryptophan is present at the end of the CDR3, so a read error is the likely explanation. The chain recombines TRBV28 with TRBJ2-3; D remains unclear. The CDR3 has 13 residues. Deletions cut 8 bases from V and 0 bases from J, with 9 bases between. CDR1 and CDR2 from the germline V gene are MDHEN and SYDVKM. CDR3 loop: CASRTISTDTQYL. CDR3 nucleotide sequence: TGTGCCAGCCGGACGATCAGCACAGATACGCAGTATCTT.

Sample share makes this clonotype medium-sized (0.01 to 0.1%). The gene calls are TRBV7-9 and TRBJ2-7, with TRBD1 identical over 11 bases. Per germline, CDR1 SEHNR and CDR2 FQNEAQ (reference sequence). V was pared by 1 base and J by 6 bases, with 5 bases of the junction left unmatched. CDR3 size: 15 residues. CDR3 in amino acids: CASSLVLGTGGEQYF. The CDR3 DNA reads TGTGCCAGCAGCTTAGTCCTCGGGACAGGGGGCGAGCAGTACTTC.

The chain is built from TRBV5-1 and TRBJ2-1; TRBD1 matches 7 bases. The V gene's germline CDR1 is SGHRS and CDR2 YFSETQ. After removal of 6 bases from V and 7 bases from J, the junction contained 13 bases not matched to a gene. CDR3 size: 15 residues. CDR3 region: CASTTGVGYVNEQFF. CDR3 DNA: TGCGCCAGCACCACAGGGGTGGGGTACGTGAATGAGCAGTTCTTC.

This clonotype came up a few times. This chain connects TRBV3-1 to TRBJ2-3; the D gene is possibly TRBD2 (5 bases). V was shortened by 2 bases and J by 3 bases, with 15 bases between the two germline ends. CDR1 is LGHDT and CDR2 is YNNKEL in the germline V gene (reference sequence). This CDR3 is built from 16 residues. The CDR3, as DNA: TGTGCCAGCAGCCAATACTTCGGGGAAGGGACAGATACGCAGTATTTT. As protein: CASSQYFGEGTDTQYF.

Comments on this clonotype: A much larger clonotype is one base distant, so this may be a read error. The chain couples TRBV28 to TRBJ2-7; D ambiguous. Germline CDR1 reads MDHEN; CDR2 reads SYDVKM. The CDR3 totals 11 residues. The CDR3 DNA follows: TGTGTCAGCAGTTTCTCTTCCGAGCAGTACTTC. Translating gives CVSSFSSEQYF.

The chain links TRBV5-6 to TRBJ2-7, with 11 nucleotides matching TRBD2. This CDR3 is built from 15 residues. Trimming took 4 bases from V and 0 from J; bases not matched to a gene: 3. Germline V gene sequence: CDR1 SGHDT, CDR2 YYEEEE. CDR3 bases: TGTGCCAGCAGCGGGGGACTAGCGGCCTCCTACGAGCAGTACTTC. Translation gives CASSGGLAASYEQYF.

By proportion, this clonotype is medium-sized. V is TRBV7-9 and J is TRBJ2-7; no clear D gene. The V end lost 0 bases, the J end lost 3 bases, and 9 bases lay between the germline ends. CDR1 and CDR2 from the germline V gene are SEHNR and FQNEAQ (reference sequence). CDR3 length: 14 amino acids. The CDR3 here is CASSLAGTDYEQYF. The CDR3 nucleotides are TGTGCCAGCAGCTTAGCTGGAACAGACTACGAGCAGTACTTC.

This clonotype is categorized as medium-sized. The CDR3, as DNA: TGTGCCACCAGTGACCCTGGAGGGACCGGGGAGGGGGAGCTGTTTTTT. Residues: CATSDPGGTGEGELFF. The chain is built from TRBV24-1 and TRBJ2-2; weak D call: TRBD2 (6 bases). Trimming pared 4 bases from V and 8 bases from J, leaving 19 bases between. Germline CDR1 KGHDR, CDR2 SFDVKD. CDR3 length: 16 amino acids.

Regarding this clonotype: The junction and the germline gene differ at one end; a read error may be behind it. The genes are TRBV6-5 and TRBJ1-2, with D unclear. CDR3 size: 11 residues. CDR1 MNHEY and CDR2 SVGAGI come from the germline V gene. The CDR3 sequence: CASSSSYGFTF. The CDR3, as DNA: TGTGCCAGCAGTTCGTCCTATGGCTTCACCTTC.

The chain joins TRBV5-1 to TRBJ2-1, with 12 bases aligning to TRBD2. The CDR3 runs to 16 residues. Germline V gene lookup returns CDR1 SGHRS and CDR2 YFSETQ. J lost 5 bases, V lost 4 bases, and 7 bases had no gene match. The CDR3 here is CASSRWTSGKHNEQFF. CDR3 nucleotide sequence: TGCGCCAGCAGCCGGTGGACTAGCGGGAAGCACAATGAGCAGTTCTTC.

In its sample, this clonotype ranks as medium-sized. This chain connects TRBV4-2 to TRBJ1-4; no reliable D call. The CDR3 length is 14 residues. Germline lookup yields CDR1 LGHNA and CDR2 YNFKEQ. The V gene lost 0 bases and the J gene lost 8 bases, with 10 bases spanning the gap. In DNA, the CDR3 is TGTGCCAGCAGCCAAGACCCGGGTGGGGAAAAACTGTTTTTT. Protein: CASSQDPGGEKLFF.

The rearrangement joins TRBV6-5 to TRBJ1-5; D perhaps matches TRBD1 (5 bases). V lost 5 bases and J lost 0, with 14 bases in between. Germline V gives CDR1 MNHEY, CDR2 SVGAGI. The CDR3 has 16 residues. Here the CDR3 reads CASSNGAIHSNQPQHF. CDR3 sequence (DNA): TGTGCCAGCAGTAACGGGGCGATCCATAGCAATCAGCCCCAGCATTTT.

This clonotype is classed as medium-sized. The chain joins TRBV29-1 to TRBJ1-2; D ambiguous. With 0 bases removed from V and 2 bases from J, the gap between germline ends came to 10 bases. The germline gives CDR1 SQVTM, CDR2 ANQGSEA. CDR3 length: 14 amino acids. The CDR3 is CSVEDGITNYGYTF. In DNA form, the CDR3 reads TGCAGCGTTGAAGACGGGATAACCAACTATGGCTACACCTTC.

Concerning this clonotype: One end of the junction does not line up with germline, which may come from a read error. The genes are TRBV7-6 and TRBJ2-1; 10 bases line up with TRBD1. Germline values: CDR1 SGHVS, CDR2 FNYEAQ. The CDR3 consists of 17 residues. CDR3 sequence: CASSLLSRDRGRDEQFF. The CDR3 DNA reads as TGTGCTAGCAGCCTCCTCAGCCGGGACAGGGGACGAGATGAGCAGTTCTTC.

The chain uses TRBV5-6 and TRBJ2-5; D remains ambiguous. The CDR3 consists of 13 residues. Germline CDR1 reads SGHDT; CDR2 reads YYEEEE. V lost 2 bases and J lost 1, with 6 bases in between. The CDR3 loop reads CASSLPLQETQYF. The CDR3 bases are TGTGCCAGCAGCTTACCCCTCCAAGAGACCCAGTACTTC.

This clonotype was detected once. The V gene is TRBV12-3 or TRBV12-4, the J gene TRBJ1-4, with no clear D. The CDR3 runs to 13 residues. Trimming cost V 8 bases and J 6 bases, with 13 bases left between them. DNA for the CDR3: TGTGCCAGCGCGCAGGAGTCCCATGAAAAACTGTTTTTT. This translates into CASAQESHEKLFF.

This clonotype occurred a few times. The V and J genes are TRBV23-1 and TRBJ2-1; D might be TRBD1 or TRBD2, each matching 5 bases. TRBV23-1 is recorded as an ORF, its role being uncertain. V gave up 3 bases and J gave up 3 bases, with 21 bases separating them. The CDR3 spans 18 residues. The CDR3 bases are TGCGCCAGCAGTCAGTCGCTCATGAGGGGCCAGTTCTACAATGAGCAGTTCTTC. This sequence encodes CASSQSLMRGQFYNEQFF.

The chain uses TRBV3-1 and TRBJ1-2; D is unresolved. V lost 0 bases to trimming and J lost 5 bases, with 22 bases between them. Germline V gives CDR1 LGHDT, CDR2 YNNKEL (reference sequence). The CDR3 has 18 residues. The CDR3 bases are TGTGCCAGCAGCCAAGATCTTTGGTCAAGGAGTGCATTGTATGGCTACACCTTC. It codes for CASSQDLWSRSALYGYTF. Based on the CDR3 plus reference TRBV3-1 and TRBJ1-2, the full variable domain is DTAVSQTPKYLVTQMGNDKSIKCEQNLGHDTMYWYKQDSKKFLKIMFSYNNKELIINETVPNRFSPKSPDKAHLNLHINSLELGDSAVYFCASSQDLWSRSALYGYTFGSGTRLTVV.

As regards this clonotype: A much larger clone differs from this one at a single base, so this may be a read error. The chain recombines TRBV20-1 with TRBJ2-3; 7 positions agree with TRBD2. Per the germline V gene, CDR1 is DFQATT and CDR2 is SNEGSKA (reference sequence). The CDR3 covers 15 residues. The DNA for the CDR3 is TGCAGTGCTCCGTCTTGGCTAGTGGGAGGGCCAGTAGAAAATTTT. It translates to CSAPSWLVGGPVENF.